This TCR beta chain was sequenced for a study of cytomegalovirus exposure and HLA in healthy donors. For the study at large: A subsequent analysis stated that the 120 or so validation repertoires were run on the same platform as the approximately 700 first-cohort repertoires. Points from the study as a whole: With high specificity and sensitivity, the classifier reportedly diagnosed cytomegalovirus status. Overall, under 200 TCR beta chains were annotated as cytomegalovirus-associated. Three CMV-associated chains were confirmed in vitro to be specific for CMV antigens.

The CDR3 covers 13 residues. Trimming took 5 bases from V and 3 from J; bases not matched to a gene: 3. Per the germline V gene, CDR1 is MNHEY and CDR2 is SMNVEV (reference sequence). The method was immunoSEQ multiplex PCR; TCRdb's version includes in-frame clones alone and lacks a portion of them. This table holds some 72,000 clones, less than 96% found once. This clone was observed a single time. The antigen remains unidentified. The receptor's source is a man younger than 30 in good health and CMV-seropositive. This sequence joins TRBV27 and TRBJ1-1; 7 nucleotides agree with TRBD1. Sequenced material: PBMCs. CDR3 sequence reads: CASSLTGDTEAFF. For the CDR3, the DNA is TGTGCCAGCAGTCTTACAGGGGACACTGAAGCTTTCTTT.